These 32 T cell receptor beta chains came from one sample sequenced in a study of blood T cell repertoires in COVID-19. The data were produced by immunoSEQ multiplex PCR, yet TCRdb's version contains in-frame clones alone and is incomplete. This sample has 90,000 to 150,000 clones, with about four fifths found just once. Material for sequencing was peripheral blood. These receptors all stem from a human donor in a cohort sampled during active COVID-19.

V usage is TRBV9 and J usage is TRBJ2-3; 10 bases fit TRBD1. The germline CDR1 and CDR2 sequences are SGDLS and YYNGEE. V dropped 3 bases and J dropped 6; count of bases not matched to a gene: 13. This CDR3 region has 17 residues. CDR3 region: CASSGGSGTGEGDTQYF. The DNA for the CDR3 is TGTGCCAGCAGCGGAGGCTCCGGGACAGGGGAGGGGGATACGCAGTATTTT. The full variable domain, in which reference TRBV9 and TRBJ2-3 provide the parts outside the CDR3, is DSGVTQTPKHLITATGQRVTLRCSPRSGDLSVYWYQQSLDQGLQFLIQYYNGEERAKGNILERFSAQQFPDLHSELNLSSLELGDSALYFCASSGGSGTGEGDTQYFGPGTRLTVL.

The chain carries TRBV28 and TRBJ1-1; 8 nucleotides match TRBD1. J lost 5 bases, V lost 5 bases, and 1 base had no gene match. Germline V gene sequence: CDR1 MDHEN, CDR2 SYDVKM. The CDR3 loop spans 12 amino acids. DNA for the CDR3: TGTGCCAGCAGTAGGACAGGGACTGAAGCTTTCTTT. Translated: CASSRTGTEAFF.

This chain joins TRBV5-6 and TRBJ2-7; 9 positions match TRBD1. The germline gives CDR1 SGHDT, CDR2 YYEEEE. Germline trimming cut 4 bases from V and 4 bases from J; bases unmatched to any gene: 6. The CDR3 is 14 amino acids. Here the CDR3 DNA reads TGTGCCAGCAGCAGGGGGACAGGGTTATACGAGCAGTACTTC. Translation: CASSRGTGLYEQYF.

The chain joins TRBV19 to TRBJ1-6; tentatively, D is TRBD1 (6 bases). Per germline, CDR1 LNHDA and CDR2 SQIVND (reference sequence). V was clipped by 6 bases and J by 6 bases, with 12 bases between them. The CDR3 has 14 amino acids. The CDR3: CASSLQGFNSPLHF. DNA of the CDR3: TGTGCCAGTAGCCTACAGGGTTTTAATTCACCCCTCCACTTT.

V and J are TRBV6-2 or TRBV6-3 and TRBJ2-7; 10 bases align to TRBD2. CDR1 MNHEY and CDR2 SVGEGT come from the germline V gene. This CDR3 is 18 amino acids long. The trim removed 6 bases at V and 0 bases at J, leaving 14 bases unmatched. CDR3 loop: CASSTAPGLARSSYEQYF. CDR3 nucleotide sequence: TGTGCCAGCAGCACCGCCCCGGGACTAGCGCGGAGCTCCTACGAGCAGTACTTC.

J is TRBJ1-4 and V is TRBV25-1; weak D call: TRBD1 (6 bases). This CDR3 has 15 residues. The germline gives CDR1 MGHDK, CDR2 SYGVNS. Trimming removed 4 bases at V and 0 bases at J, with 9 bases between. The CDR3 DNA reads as TGTGCCAGCAGTGCCAGGACAGCAACTAATGAAAAACTGTTTTTT. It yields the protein CASSARTATNEKLFF.

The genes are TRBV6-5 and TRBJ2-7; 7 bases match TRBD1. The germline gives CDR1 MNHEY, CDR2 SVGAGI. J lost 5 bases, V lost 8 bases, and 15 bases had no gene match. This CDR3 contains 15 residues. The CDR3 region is CASGGQATNNNEQYF. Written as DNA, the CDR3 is TGTGCCAGCGGAGGACAGGCCACCAACAATAACGAGCAGTACTTC.

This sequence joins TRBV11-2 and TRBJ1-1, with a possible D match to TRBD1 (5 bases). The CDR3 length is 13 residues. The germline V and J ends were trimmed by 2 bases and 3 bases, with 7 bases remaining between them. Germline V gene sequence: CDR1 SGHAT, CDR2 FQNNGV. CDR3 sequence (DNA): TGTGCCAGCAGCTTATTGGGGCACACTGAAGCTTTCTTT. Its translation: CASSLLGHTEAFF.

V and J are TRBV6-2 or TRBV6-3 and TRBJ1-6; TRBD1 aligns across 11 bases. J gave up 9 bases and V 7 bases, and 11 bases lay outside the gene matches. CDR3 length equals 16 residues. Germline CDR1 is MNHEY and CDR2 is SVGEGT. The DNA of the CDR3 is TGTGCCAGCACCCCGACGGGACAGGGGGATTTTTCACCCCTCCACTTT. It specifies CASTPTGQGDFSPLHF.

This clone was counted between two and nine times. The CDR3 is CASSQQRNTEAFF. DNA of the CDR3: TGTGCCAGCAGCCAACAGCGGAACACTGAAGCTTTCTTT. This rearrangement joins TRBV3-1 (or the pseudogene TRBV3-2) to TRBJ1-1; D uncertain. The CDR3 sequence is 13 residues long. The V gene's germline CDR1 is LGHDT and CDR2 YNNKEL (reference sequence). The V end was cut by 2 bases, the J end by 1 base, with 5 bases between.

The CDR3 here is CASRILGGSMSYGYTF. Here the CDR3 DNA reads TGTGCCAGCAGGATCCTCGGGGGTTCTATGAGCTATGGCTACACCTTC. The genes are TRBV27 and TRBJ1-2, with D perhaps matching TRBD1 (5 bases). The length of the CDR3 is 16 residues. Germline assignment: CDR1 MNHEY and CDR2 SMNVEV (reference sequence). The V and J ends lost 6 bases and 4 bases respectively, with 21 bases between them.

The CDR3 loop reads CASSGTNYEQYF. The CDR3 DNA sequence: TGTGCCAGCAGCGGGACTAACTACGAGCAGTACTTC. The gene calls are TRBV27 and TRBJ2-7, with 7 bases aligning to TRBD2. This CDR3 contains 12 residues. Losses at the gene ends were 6 bases for V and 3 bases for J; bases not matched to a gene: 2. The germline V gene has CDR1 MNHEY and CDR2 SMNVEV (reference sequence).

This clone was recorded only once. The CDR3 coding sequence is TGTGCCAGCAGCGTAGGGCAGGGGGCTTTTGAAAAACTGTTTTTT. It yields the protein CASSVGQGAFEKLFF. The chain recombines TRBV9 with TRBJ1-4; 8 positions agree with TRBD1. CDR3 length: 15 amino acids. CDR1 and CDR2 from the germline V gene are SGDLS and YYNGEE. J was trimmed by 7 bases and V by 0 bases; bases with no gene match: 5.

In DNA form, the CDR3 reads TGTGCCAGTAGTCGGGGGACAGGGTCCCTCCCTCAAGAGACCCAGTACTTC. Its translation is CASSRGTGSLPQETQYF. The chain carries TRBV19 and TRBJ2-5, with 9 bases identical to TRBD1. This CDR3 is 17 amino acids long. J lost 2 bases, V lost 5 bases, and 12 bases had no gene match. Germline V gene lookup returns CDR1 LNHDA and CDR2 SQIVND (reference sequence). Full variable domain (missing parts from reference TRBV19 and TRBJ2-5): DGGITQSPKYLFRKEGQNVTLSCEQNLNHDAMYWYRQDPGQGLRLIYYSQIVNDFQKGDIAEGYSVSREKKESFPLTVTSAQKNPTAFYLCASSRGTGSLPQETQYFGPGTRLLVL.

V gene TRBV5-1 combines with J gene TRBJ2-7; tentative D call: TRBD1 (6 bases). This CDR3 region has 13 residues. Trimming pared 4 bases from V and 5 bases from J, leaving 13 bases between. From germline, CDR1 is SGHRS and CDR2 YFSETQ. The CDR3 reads CASSLGQWNEQYF. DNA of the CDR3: TGCGCCAGCAGCCTCGGACAGTGGAACGAGCAGTACTTC.

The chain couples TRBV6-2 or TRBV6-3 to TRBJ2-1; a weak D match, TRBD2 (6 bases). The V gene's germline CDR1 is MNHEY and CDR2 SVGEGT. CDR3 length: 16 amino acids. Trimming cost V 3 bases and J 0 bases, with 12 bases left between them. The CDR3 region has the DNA TGTGCCAGCAGTTATCAGGCGGGAAGCTCCTACAATGAGCAGTTCTTC. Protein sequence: CASSYQAGSSYNEQFF.

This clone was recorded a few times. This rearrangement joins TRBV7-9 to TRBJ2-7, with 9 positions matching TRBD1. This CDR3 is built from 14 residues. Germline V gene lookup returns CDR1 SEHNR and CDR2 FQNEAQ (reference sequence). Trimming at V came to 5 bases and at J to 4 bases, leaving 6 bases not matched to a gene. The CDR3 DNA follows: TGTGCCAGCAGCCCCCAGGGGACAGGGTACGAGCAGTACTTC. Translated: CASSPQGTGYEQYF.

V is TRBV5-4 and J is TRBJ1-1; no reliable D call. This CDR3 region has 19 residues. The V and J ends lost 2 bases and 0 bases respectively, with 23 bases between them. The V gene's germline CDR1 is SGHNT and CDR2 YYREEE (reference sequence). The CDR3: CASSFSLSLADGVNTEAFF. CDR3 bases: TGTGCCAGCAGCTTTTCTTTATCTTTGGCGGATGGAGTGAACACTGAAGCTTTCTTT.

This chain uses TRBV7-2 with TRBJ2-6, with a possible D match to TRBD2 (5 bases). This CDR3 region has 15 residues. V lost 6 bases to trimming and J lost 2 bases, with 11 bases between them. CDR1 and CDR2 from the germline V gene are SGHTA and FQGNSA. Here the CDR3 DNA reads TGTGCCAGCAGTTGGGAGATAACTGGGGCCAACGTCCTGACTTTC. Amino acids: CASSWEITGANVLTF. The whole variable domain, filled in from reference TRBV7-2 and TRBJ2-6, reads GAGVSQSPSNKVTEKGKDVELRCDPISGHTALYWYRQSLGQGLEFLIYFQGNSAPDKSGLPSDRFSAERTGGSVSTLTIQRTQQEDSAVYLCASSWEITGANVLTFGAGSRLTVL.

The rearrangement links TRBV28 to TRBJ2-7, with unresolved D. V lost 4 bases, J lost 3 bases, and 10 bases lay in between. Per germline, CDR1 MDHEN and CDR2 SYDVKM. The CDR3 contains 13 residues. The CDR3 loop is CASSSPRFYEQYF. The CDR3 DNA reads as TGTGCCAGCAGTTCCCCTCGGTTCTACGAGCAGTACTTC.

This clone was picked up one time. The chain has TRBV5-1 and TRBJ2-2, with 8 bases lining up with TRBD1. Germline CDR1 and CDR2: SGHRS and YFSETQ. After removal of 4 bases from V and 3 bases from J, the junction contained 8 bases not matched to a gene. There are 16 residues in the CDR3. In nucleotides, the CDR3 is TGCGCCAGCAGCGACAGGGGACAGTGGGACACCGGGGAGCTGTTTTTT. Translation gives CASSDRGQWDTGELFF.

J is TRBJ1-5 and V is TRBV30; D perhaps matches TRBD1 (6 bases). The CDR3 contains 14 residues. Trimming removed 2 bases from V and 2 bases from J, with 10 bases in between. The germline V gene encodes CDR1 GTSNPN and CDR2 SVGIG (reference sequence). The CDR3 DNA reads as TGTGCCTGGAGTAGGGGGGGAGGCAATCAGCCCCAGCATTTT. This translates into CAWSRGGGNQPQHF. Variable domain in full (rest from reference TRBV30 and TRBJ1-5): SQTIHQWPATLVQPVGSPLSLECTVEGTSNPNLYWYRQAAGRGLQLLFYSVGIGQISSEVPQNLSASRPQDRQFILSSKKLLLSDSGFYLCAWSRGGGNQPQHFGDGTRLSIL.

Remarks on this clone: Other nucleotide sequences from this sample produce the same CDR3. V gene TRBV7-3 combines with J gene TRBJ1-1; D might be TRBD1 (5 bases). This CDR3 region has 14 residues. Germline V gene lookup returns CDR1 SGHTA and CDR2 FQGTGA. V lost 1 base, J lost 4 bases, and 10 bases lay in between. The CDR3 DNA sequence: TGTGCCAGCAGCTTAAAGGGGTTGGGCACTGAAGCTTTCTTT. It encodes CASSLKGLGTEAFF.

The CDR3 DNA reads TGTGCCAGCAGCTCCACCAGGGGTAGGGCCCGCACAGATACGCAGTATTTT. Protein: CASSSTRGRARTDTQYF. The chain combines TRBV7-9 with TRBJ2-3, with D possibly being TRBD1 (6 bases). From germline, CDR1 is SEHNR and CDR2 FQNEAQ (reference sequence). The CDR3 contains 17 residues. V lost 4 bases, J lost 1 base, and 18 bases lay in between.

The CDR3 sequence is CASSSPQIPQHF. CDR3 nucleotide sequence: TGTGCCAGCAGTTCACCTCAGATACCCCAGCATTTT. The rearrangement links TRBV5-5 to TRBJ1-5, with D unclear. CDR3 size: 12 residues. Germline CDR1 SGHKS, CDR2 YYEKEE (reference sequence). Between the trimmed V and J ends, which lost 5 bases and 10 bases, there was a span of 13 bases.

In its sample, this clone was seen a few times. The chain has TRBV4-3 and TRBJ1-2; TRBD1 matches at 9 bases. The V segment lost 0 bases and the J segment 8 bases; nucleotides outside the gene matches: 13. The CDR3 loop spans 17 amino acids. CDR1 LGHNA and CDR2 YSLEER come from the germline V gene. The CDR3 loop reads CASSQDEGDRVVGGYTF. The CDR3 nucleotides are TGCGCCAGCAGCCAAGATGAGGGGGACAGGGTGGTTGGGGGCTACACCTTC.

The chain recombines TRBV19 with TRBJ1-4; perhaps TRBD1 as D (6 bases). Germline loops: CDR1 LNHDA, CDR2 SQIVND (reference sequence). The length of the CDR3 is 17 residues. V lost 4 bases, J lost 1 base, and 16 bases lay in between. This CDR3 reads CASSTEQGVLTNEKLFF. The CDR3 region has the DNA TGTGCCAGTAGTACGGAACAGGGTGTCTTAACTAATGAAAAACTGTTTTTT.

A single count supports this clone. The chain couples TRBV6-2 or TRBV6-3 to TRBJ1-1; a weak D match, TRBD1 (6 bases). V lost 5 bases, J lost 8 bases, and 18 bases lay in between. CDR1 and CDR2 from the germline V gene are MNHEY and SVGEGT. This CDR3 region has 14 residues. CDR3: CASSNQGTIPEAFF. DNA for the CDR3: TGTGCCAGCAGTAATCAGGGGACTATCCCGGAAGCTTTCTTT.

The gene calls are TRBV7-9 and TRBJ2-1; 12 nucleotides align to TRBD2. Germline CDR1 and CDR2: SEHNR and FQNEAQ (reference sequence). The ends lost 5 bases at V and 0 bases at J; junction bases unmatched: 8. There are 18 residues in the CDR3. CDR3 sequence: CASSPTSGRKSSYNEQFF. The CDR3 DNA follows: TGTGCCAGCAGCCCCACTAGCGGGAGGAAGAGCTCCTACAATGAGCAGTTCTTC.

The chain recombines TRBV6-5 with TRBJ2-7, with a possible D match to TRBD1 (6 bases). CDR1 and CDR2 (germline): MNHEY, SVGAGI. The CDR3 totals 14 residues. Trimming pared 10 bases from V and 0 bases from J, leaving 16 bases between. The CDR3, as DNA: TGTGCCAACACCCGGACAGTCAGCTCCTACGAGCAGTACTTC. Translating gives CANTRTVSSYEQYF.

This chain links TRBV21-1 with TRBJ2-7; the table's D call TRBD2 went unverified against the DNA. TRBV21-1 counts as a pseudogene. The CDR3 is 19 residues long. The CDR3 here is CASSNSRPRETELSYEQYF. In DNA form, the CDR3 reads TGTGCCAGCAGCAATTCCCGCCCCCGGGAGACAGAACTTTCCTACGAGCAGTACTTC.

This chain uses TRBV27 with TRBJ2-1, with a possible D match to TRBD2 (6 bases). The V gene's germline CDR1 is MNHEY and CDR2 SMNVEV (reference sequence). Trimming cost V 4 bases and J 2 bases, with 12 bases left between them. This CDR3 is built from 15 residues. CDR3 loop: CASSSLAATYNEQFF. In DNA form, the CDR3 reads TGTGCCAGCAGTTCGTTAGCGGCTACCTACAATGAGCAGTTCTTC.